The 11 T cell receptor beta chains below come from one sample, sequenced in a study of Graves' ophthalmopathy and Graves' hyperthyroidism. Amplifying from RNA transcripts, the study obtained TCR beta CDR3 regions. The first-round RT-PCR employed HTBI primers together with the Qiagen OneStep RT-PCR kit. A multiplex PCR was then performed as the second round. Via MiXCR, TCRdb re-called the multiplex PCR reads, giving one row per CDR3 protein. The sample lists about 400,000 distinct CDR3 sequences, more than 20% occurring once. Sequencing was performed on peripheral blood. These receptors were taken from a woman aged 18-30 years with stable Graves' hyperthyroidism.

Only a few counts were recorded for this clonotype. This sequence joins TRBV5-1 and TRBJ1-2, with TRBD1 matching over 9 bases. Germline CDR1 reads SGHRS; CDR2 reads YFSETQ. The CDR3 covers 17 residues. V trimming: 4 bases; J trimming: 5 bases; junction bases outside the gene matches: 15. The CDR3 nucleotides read TGCGCCAGCAGCCAACAAAGACTCACAGGGGGCCTTTATGGCTACACCTTC. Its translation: CASSQQRLTGGLYGYTF. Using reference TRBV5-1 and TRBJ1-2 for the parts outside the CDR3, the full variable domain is KAGVTQTPRYLIKTRGQQVTLSCSPISGHRSVSWYQQTPGQGLQFLFEYFSETQRNKGNFPGRFSGRQFSNSRSEMNVSTLELGDSALYLCASSQQRLTGGLYGYTFGSGTRLTVV.

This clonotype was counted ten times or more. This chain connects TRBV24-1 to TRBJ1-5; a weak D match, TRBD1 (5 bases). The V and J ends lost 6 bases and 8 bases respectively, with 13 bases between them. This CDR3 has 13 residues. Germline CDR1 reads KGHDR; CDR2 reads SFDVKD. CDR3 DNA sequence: TGTGCCACCAGTTTGAGGGGCCTGGAGCCCCAGCATTTT. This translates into CATSLRGLEPQHF.

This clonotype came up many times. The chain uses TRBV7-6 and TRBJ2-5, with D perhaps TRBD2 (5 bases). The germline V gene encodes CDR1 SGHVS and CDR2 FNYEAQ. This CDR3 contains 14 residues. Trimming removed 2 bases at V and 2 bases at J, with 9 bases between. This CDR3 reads CASSLWRVQETQYF. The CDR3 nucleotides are TGTGCCAGCAGCTTATGGCGGGTTCAAGAGACCCAGTACTTC.

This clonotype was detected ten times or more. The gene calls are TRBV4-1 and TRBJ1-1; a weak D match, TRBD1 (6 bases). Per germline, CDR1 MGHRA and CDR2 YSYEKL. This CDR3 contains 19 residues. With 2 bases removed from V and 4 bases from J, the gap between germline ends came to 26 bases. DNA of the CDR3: TGCGCCAGCAGCCAACCCCTTGACAGGACATCAAAGAAGGGCACTGAAGCTTTCTTT. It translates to CASSQPLDRTSKKGTEAFF.

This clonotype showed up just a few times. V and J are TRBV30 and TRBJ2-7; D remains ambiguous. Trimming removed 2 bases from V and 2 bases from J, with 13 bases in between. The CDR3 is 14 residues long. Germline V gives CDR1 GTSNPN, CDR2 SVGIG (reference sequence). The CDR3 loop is CAWSPDSVAYEQYF. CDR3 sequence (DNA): TGTGCCTGGAGTCCCGACTCTGTTGCCTACGAGCAGTACTTC. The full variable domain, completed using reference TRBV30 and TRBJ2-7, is SQTIHQWPATLVQPVGSPLSLECTVEGTSNPNLYWYRQAAGRGLQLLFYSVGIGQISSEVPQNLSASRPQDRQFILSSKKLLLSDSGFYLCAWSPDSVAYEQYFGPGTRLTVT.

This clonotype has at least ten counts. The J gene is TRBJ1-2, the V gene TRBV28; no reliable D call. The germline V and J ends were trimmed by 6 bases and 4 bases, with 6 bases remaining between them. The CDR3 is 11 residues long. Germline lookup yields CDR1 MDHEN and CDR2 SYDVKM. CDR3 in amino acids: CASRAGYGYTF. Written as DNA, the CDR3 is TGTGCCAGCAGGGCAGGCTATGGCTACACCTTC.

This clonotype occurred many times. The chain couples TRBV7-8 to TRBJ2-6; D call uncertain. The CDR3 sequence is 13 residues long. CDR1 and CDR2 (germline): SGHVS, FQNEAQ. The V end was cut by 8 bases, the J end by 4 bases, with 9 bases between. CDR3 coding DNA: TGTGCCAGCCGTACCGCGGGGGCCAACGTCCTGACTTTC. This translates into CASRTAGANVLTF.

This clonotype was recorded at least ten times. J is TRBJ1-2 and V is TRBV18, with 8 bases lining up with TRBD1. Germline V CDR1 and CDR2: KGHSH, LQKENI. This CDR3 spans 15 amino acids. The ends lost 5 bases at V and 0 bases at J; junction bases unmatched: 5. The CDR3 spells CASSSGQATNYGYTF. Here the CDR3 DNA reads TGTGCCAGCTCATCGGGACAGGCCACTAACTATGGCTACACCTTC.

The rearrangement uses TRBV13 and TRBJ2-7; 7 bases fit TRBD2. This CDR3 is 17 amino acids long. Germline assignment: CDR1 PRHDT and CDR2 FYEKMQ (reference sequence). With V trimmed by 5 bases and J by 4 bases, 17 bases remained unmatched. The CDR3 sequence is CASSTRDRRGDEYEQYF. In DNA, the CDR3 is TGTGCCAGCAGCACCCGGGATCGTCGGGGGGACGAGTACGAGCAGTACTTC.

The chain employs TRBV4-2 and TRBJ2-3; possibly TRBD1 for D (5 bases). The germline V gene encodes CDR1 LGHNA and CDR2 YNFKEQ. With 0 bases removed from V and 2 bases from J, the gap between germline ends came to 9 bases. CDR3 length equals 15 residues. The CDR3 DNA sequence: TGTGCCAGCAGCCAAGAGTCAGGGTCCACAGATACGCAGTATTTT. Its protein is CASSQESGSTDTQYF.

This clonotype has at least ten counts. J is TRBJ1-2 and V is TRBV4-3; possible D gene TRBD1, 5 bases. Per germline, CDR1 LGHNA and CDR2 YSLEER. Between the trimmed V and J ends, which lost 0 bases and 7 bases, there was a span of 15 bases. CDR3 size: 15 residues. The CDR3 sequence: CASSQDDSREGGYTF. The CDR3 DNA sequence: TGCGCCAGCAGCCAAGATGACAGTAGGGAAGGTGGCTACACCTTC.